This TCR beta chain was sequenced during a study of CD8+ T cells in alopecia areata. V was cut by 1 base and J by 6 bases, with 20 bases left in between. The CDR3 consists of 17 residues. Per the germline V gene, CDR1 is SGHVS and CDR2 is FQNEAQ. Lesional scalp tissue (obtained by punch biopsy) and peripheral blood were collected from alopecia areata patients. PBMCs were stained for CD3, CD4 and CD8, and CD4+ and CD8+ T cells were sorted. Extracted RNA was reverse transcribed, and the resulting cDNA served as sequencing template. TCRdb's table, derived via immunoSEQ multiplex PCR, lists solely in-frame clones and lacks some. The table has more than 200,000 clones, about 68% seen once. To note about this clone: Antigen specificity is unknown.

Findings and caveats of the study: Higher clonality was seen in lesional scalp than in normal scalp, especially in alopecia totalis/universalis. Sharing of TCRs across patients appeared less clear than in mice, possibly for HLA-related reasons.

Sequenced here: CD4+ T cells sorted from blood, sampled at week 0. The clonotype was recovered from a human donor with alopecia areata. J is TRBJ2-3 and V is TRBV7-8; D is possibly TRBD2 (6 bases). Written as DNA, the CDR3 is TGTGCCAGCAGCTTAGACGATGGCGGGGCACCCCTGGATACGCAGTATTTT. Its translation is CASSLDDGGAPLDTQYF.